A selection of T cell receptor beta chains follows, all from one sample in a study of early T cells in non-severe SARS-CoV-2 infection. Via MiXCR, TCRdb re-called the 5' RACE reads, giving one row per CDR3 protein. The sample lists about 80,000 distinct CDR3 sequences; around a tenth were seen once. Sequencing used whole blood. These receptors originate from an adult who was a healthcare worker with PCR-confirmed SARS-CoV-2 infection or an uninfected control (not recorded which). CDR3s include the opening cysteine and the closing phenylalanine or tryptophan. The D gene is left open where the match is weak. Only some rows state a clone size, as once, few, many or a class for expanded clones.

clone size: .
J gene: TRBJ1-1
D gene: .
V gene: TRBV18
CDR3 protein: CASSPQSWGTEAFF
CDR3 DNA: TGTGCCAGCTCACCACAATCCTGGGGCACTGAAGCTTTCTTT

clone size: few
J gene: TRBJ1-1
D gene: TRBD1
V gene: TRBV6-9
CDR3 protein: CASSKGGQGTEAFF
CDR3 DNA: TGTGCCAGCAGTAAAGGGGGACAGGGCACTGAAGCTTTCTTT

clone size: few
J gene: TRBJ2-2
D gene: TRBD2
V gene: TRBV9
CDR3 protein: CASSVVPAGGTGELFF
CDR3 DNA: TGTGCCAGCAGCGTAGTTCCAGCGGGAGGCACCGGGGAGCTGTTTTTT

clone size: few
J gene: TRBJ2-3
D gene: .
V gene: TRBV7-9
CDR3 protein: CASSLATSFTDTQYF
CDR3 DNA: TGTGCCAGCAGCTTAGCCACTAGCTTTACAGATACGCAGTATTTT

clone size: many
J gene: TRBJ2-1
D gene: TRBD2
V gene: TRBV5-8
CDR3 protein: CASSTYRLAGGPLDEQFF
CDR3 DNA: TGTGCCAGCAGCACCTACCGATTAGCGGGAGGACCACTGGATGAGCAGTTCTTC

clone size: .
J gene: TRBJ2-2
D gene: .
V gene: TRBV11-3
CDR3 protein: CANSLGGNTGELFF
CDR3 DNA: TGTGCCAACAGCTTAGGGGGTAACACCGGGGAGCTGTTTTTT

clone size: few
J gene: TRBJ2-1
D gene: .
V gene: TRBV5-1
CDR3 protein: CASRDRDGDEQFF
CDR3 DNA: TGCGCCAGCAGAGACCGCGACGGGGATGAGCAGTTCTTC

clone size: many
J gene: TRBJ2-1
D gene: TRBD1
V gene: TRBV5-1
CDR3 protein: CASSSGTGSEQFF
CDR3 DNA: TGCGCCAGCAGCTCTGGGACAGGGAGTGAGCAGTTCTTC

clone size: many
J gene: TRBJ2-1
D gene: TRBD2
V gene: TRBV7-6
CDR3 protein: CASSLTSVSSYNEQFF
CDR3 DNA: TGTGCCAGCAGCTTGACTAGCGTATCCTCCTACAATGAGCAGTTCTTC

clone size: .
J gene: TRBJ2-7
D gene: TRBD1
V gene: TRBV20-1
CDR3 protein: CSARDPITGGEQYF
CDR3 DNA: TGCAGTGCTAGAGATCCTATCACAGGGGGCGAGCAGTACTTC

clone size: few
J gene: TRBJ2-7
D gene: TRBD2
V gene: TRBV7-2
CDR3 protein: CASSFSGIVYEQYF
CDR3 DNA: TGTGCCAGCAGCTTTAGCGGGATTGTGTACGAGCAGTACTTC

clone size: many
J gene: TRBJ2-1
D gene: .
V gene: TRBV10-2
CDR3 protein: CASSESGGGGRHNF
CDR3 DNA: TGCGCCAGCAGTGAGTCAGGTGGTGGTGGGAGGCATAACTTC

clone size: few
J gene: TRBJ1-5
D gene: .
V gene: TRBV6-1
CDR3 protein: CASSASTGSSQPQHF
CDR3 DNA: TGTGCCAGCAGTGCTTCAACAGGGAGTAGTCAGCCCCAGCATTTT

clone size: .
J gene: TRBJ2-1
D gene: .
V gene: TRBV5-1
CDR3 protein: CASKRGGNNEQFF
CDR3 DNA: TGCGCCAGCAAGAGGGGGGGCAACAATGAGCAGTTCTTC

clone size: .
J gene: TRBJ2-1
D gene: .
V gene: TRBV30
CDR3 protein: CAWSRSGNEQFF
CDR3 DNA: TGTGCCTGGAGCCGGAGTGGGAATGAGCAGTTCTTC

clone size: .
J gene: TRBJ2-1
D gene: TRBD2
V gene: TRBV7-2
CDR3 protein: CASSQGLAGARDEQFF
CDR3 DNA: TGTGCCAGCAGCCAGGGACTAGCGGGAGCTAGAGATGAGCAGTTCTTC

clone size: many
J gene: TRBJ2-1
D gene: .
V gene: TRBV9
CDR3 protein: CAHLRRRTYNEQFF
CDR3 DNA: TGTGCCCACCTTAGGCGGAGGACCTACAATGAGCAGTTCTTC

clone size: many
J gene: TRBJ1-5
D gene: .
V gene: TRBV19
CDR3 protein: CATRRRVGRMGVGNQPQHF
CDR3 DNA: TGTGCCACAAGGCGGCGGGTAGGCCGAATGGGGGTCGGCAATCAGCCCCAGCATTTT

clone size: few
J gene: TRBJ1-1
D gene: TRBD1
V gene: TRBV28
CDR3 protein: CASSPRTGELTEAFF
CDR3 DNA: TGTGCCAGCAGCCCTAGGACAGGGGAGTTGACTGAAGCTTTCTTT

clone size: many
J gene: TRBJ1-4
D gene: .
V gene: TRBV14
CDR3 protein: CASSQDRLTPGEKLFF
CDR3 DNA: TGTGCCAGCAGCCAAGATAGACTCACCCCAGGTGAAAAACTGTTTTTT

clone size: .
J gene: TRBJ2-3
D gene: TRBD2
V gene: TRBV5-1
CDR3 protein: CASSLDAGGQGDTQYF
CDR3 DNA: TGCGCCAGCAGCTTGGACGCGGGAGGTCAAGGAGATACGCAGTATTTT

clone size: many
J gene: TRBJ2-1
D gene: .
V gene: TRBV20-1
CDR3 protein: CSAGRVPSNEQFF
CDR3 DNA: TGCAGTGCGGGTCGGGTCCCCTCCAATGAGCAGTTCTTC

clone size: many
J gene: TRBJ2-7
D gene: .
V gene: TRBV20-1
CDR3 protein: CSARGLRAYEQYF
CDR3 DNA: TGCAGTGCCCGGGGTTTAAGGGCTTACGAGCAGTACTTC

clone size: many
J gene: TRBJ1-5
D gene: TRBD1
V gene: TRBV10-3
CDR3 protein: CAIRPTGDSNQPQHF
CDR3 DNA: TGTGCCATCAGACCTACAGGGGATAGCAATCAGCCCCAGCATTTT

clone size: many
J gene: TRBJ2-5
D gene: .
V gene: TRBV20-1
CDR3 protein: CSFKSSVGTQYF
CDR3 DNA: TGCAGTTTTAAATCGTCCGTTGGGACCCAGTACTTC

clone size: few
J gene: TRBJ2-7
D gene: TRBD2
V gene: TRBV6-2/TRBV6-3
CDR3 protein: CASIAAGGPPNWYEQYF
CDR3 DNA: TGTGCCAGCATCGCCGCGGGAGGGCCCCCTAATTGGTACGAGCAGTACTTC

clone size: many
J gene: TRBJ2-5
D gene: TRBD2
V gene: TRBV28
CDR3 protein: CASSPSGTSRETQYF
CDR3 DNA: TGTGCCAGCAGTCCCTCGGGGACTAGTCGCGAGACCCAGTACTTC

clone size: .
J gene: TRBJ2-4
D gene: .
V gene: TRBV5-1
CDR3 protein: CASSLGQSKNIQYF
CDR3 DNA: TGCGCCAGCAGCTTGGGGCAGTCCAAAAACATTCAGTACTTC

clone size: .
J gene: TRBJ2-5
D gene: .
V gene: TRBV5-1
CDR3 protein: CASSVSGQETQYF
CDR3 DNA: TGCGCCAGCAGCGTTAGCGGACAAGAGACCCAGTACTTC

clone size: .
J gene: TRBJ1-2
D gene: .
V gene: TRBV28
CDR3 protein: CASSLLRGGGYTF
CDR3 DNA: TGTGCCAGCAGTTTGTTGCGGGGTGGCGGCTACACCTTC

clone size: many
J gene: TRBJ2-2
D gene: .
V gene: TRBV5-5
CDR3 protein: CASSPGLFGGELFF
CDR3 DNA: TGTGCCAGCAGCCCGGGACTCTTTGGCGGGGAGCTGTTTTTT

clone size: many
J gene: TRBJ1-1
D gene: TRBD1
V gene: TRBV30
CDR3 protein: CAWVNGYSGQGWTEAFF
CDR3 DNA: TGTGCCTGGGTCAATGGTTATTCGGGACAGGGATGGACTGAAGCTTTCTTT

clone size: few
J gene: TRBJ1-5
D gene: .
V gene: TRBV3-1
CDR3 protein: CASSQDLTEYQPQHF
CDR3 DNA: TGTGCCAGCAGCCAAGATCTGACCGAATATCAGCCCCAGCATTTT

clone size: .
J gene: TRBJ2-3
D gene: .
V gene: TRBV24-1
CDR3 protein: CATKGHLSTDTQYF
CDR3 DNA: TGTGCCACCAAGGGACATCTAAGCACAGATACGCAGTATTTT

clone size: .
J gene: TRBJ2-7
D gene: .
V gene: TRBV20-1
CDR3 protein: CSAPTSSADYYEQYF
CDR3 DNA: TGCAGTGCCCCCACTTCTTCTGCAGATTATTACGAGCAGTACTTC

clone size: few
J gene: TRBJ2-3
D gene: .
V gene: TRBV11-2
CDR3 protein: CASSRRDSTDTQYF
CDR3 DNA: TGTGCCAGCAGCCGCCGGGACAGCACAGATACGCAGTATTTT

clone size: .
J gene: TRBJ2-6
D gene: .
V gene: TRBV12-3/TRBV12-4
CDR3 protein: CASRRATLGGPPSGANVLTF
CDR3 DNA: TGTGCCAGCCGTCGGGCTACTTTAGGGGGACCCCCCTCTGGGGCCAACGTCCTGACTTTC

clone size: many
J gene: TRBJ1-3
D gene: .
V gene: TRBV7-6
CDR3 protein: CASSLGGPSSGNTIYF
CDR3 DNA: TGTGCCAGCAGCTTAGGGGGTCCGAGCTCTGGAAACACCATATATTTT

clone size: many
J gene: TRBJ1-1
D gene: .
V gene: TRBV3-1
CDR3 protein: CASSPSKVGQRSQNDTEAFF
CDR3 DNA: TGTGCCAGCAGCCCCTCAAAAGTCGGACAGCGGTCGCAGAATGACACTGAAGCTTTCTTT

clone size: many
J gene: TRBJ1-1
D gene: .
V gene: TRBV7-2
CDR3 protein: CASSLGSRGTEAFF
CDR3 DNA: TGTGCCAGCAGCTTAGGGAGCAGGGGCACTGAAGCTTTCTTT

clone size: many
J gene: TRBJ2-1
D gene: TRBD2
V gene: TRBV12-3/TRBV12-4
CDR3 protein: CASRNSGGNNEQFF
CDR3 DNA: TGTGCCAGCAGAAATAGCGGGGGGAACAATGAGCAGTTCTTC

clone size: few
J gene: TRBJ1-2
D gene: .
V gene: TRBV11-2
CDR3 protein: CASSLEPDYGYTF
CDR3 DNA: TGTGCCAGCAGCTTAGAACCGGACTATGGCTACACCTTC

clone size: few
J gene: TRBJ1-4
D gene: .
V gene: TRBV28
CDR3 protein: CASSRDLNEKLFF
CDR3 DNA: TGTGCCAGCAGTCGCGACCTGAATGAAAAACTGTTTTTT

clone size: many
J gene: TRBJ1-4
D gene: .
V gene: TRBV12-3/TRBV12-4
CDR3 protein: CASGGYGNEKLFF
CDR3 DNA: TGTGCCAGCGGTGGTTACGGTAATGAAAAACTGTTTTTT